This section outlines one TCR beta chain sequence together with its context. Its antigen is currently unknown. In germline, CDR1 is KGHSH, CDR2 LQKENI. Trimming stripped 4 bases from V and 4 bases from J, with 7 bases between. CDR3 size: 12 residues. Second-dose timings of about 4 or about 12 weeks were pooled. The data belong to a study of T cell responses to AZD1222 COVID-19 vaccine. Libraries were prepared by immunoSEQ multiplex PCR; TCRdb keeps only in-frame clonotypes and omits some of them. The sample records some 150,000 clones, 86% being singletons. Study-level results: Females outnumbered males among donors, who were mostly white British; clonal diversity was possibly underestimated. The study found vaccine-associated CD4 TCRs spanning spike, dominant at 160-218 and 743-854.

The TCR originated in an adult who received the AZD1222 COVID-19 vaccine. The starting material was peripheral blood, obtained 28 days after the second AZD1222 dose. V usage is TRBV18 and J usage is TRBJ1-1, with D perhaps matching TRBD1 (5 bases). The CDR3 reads CASSLRGTEAFF. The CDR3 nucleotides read TGTGCCAGCTCACTGAGGGGCACTGAAGCTTTCTTT.